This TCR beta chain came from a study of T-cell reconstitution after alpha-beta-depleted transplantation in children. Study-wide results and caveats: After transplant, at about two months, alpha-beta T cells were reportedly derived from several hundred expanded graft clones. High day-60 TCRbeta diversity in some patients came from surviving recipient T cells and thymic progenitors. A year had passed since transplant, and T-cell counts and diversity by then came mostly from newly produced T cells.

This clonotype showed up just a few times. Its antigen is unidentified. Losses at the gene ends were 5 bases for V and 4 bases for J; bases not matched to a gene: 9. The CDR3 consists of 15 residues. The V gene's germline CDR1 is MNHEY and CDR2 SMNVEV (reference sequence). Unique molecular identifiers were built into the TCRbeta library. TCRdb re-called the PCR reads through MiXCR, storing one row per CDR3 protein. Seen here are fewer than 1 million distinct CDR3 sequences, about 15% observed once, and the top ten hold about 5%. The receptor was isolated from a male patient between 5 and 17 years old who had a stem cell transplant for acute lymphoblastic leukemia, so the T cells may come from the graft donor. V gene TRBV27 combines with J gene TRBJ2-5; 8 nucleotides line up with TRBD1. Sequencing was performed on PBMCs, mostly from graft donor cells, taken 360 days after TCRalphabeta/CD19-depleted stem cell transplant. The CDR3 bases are TGTGCCAGCAGTAAAGGCAGGGGGCGAGGAGAGACCCAGTACTTC. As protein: CASSKGRGRGETQYF.